This TCR beta chain stems from a study of somatic mutations in cytotoxic T cells in rheumatoid arthritis. The protocol was immunoSEQ multiplex PCR, while the TCRdb copy is restricted to in-frame clones and leaves out a portion. The sample gives some 20,000 clones, around 86% of which show up once; approximately 9.9% is in the top ten. The CDR3 spans 15 residues. The germline gives CDR1 LNHDA, CDR2 SQIVND (reference sequence). The ends were cut back, 0 bases at V and 0 bases at J, with 8 bases in the middle. For this clone: Its antigen remains unidentified.

General study results and limits: An increase in CD8+ clonality with age was seen in rheumatoid arthritis patients but not in healthy controls.

The chain uses TRBV19 and TRBJ1-2; D not resolved. This TCR was sampled from a young man with rheumatoid arthritis. Sequencing was performed on CD8+ T cells sorted from blood. CDR3 residues: CASSIDSSANYGYTF. The CDR3 DNA sequence: TGTGCCAGTAGTATAGATTCGTCGGCTAACTATGGCTACACCTTC.